One sample yielded the 18 T cell receptor beta chains listed below, sequenced in a study of CD8+CD57+ T cells in acquired aplastic anemia. Those patients picked for sequencing had displayed CD8+CD57+ cell expansion on flow cytometry. Researchers used genomic DNA as the template to profile TCR beta VDJ and CDR3. One entry per CDR3 protein results from TCRdb running MiXCR on the reads. The data contain around 220,000 distinct CDR3 sequences, roughly 50% of them seen just once; the ten biggest clones take up just under 20%. Sequenced material: sorted CD4+, CD8+, or CD8+CD57+ T cells (not recorded which) from PBMCs. The receptors were gathered from a human donor with aplastic anemia.

The sample holds one count of this clonotype. The chain joins TRBV20-1 to TRBJ1-2, with 7 bases lining up with TRBD1. Losses at the gene ends were 0 bases for V and 5 bases for J; bases not matched to a gene: 12. This CDR3 spans 16 amino acids. Germline lookup yields CDR1 DFQATT and CDR2 SNEGSKA (reference sequence). CDR3 sequence (DNA): TGCAGTGCTAGAGATCGGCAGGGGGGCCAGGGGTATGGCTACACCTTC. Its protein product is CSARDRQGGQGYGYTF.

This clonotype has a count of ten or more. The chain is built from TRBV19 and TRBJ2-5; D is uncertain. The CDR3 is made up of 13 amino acids. Trimming removed 5 bases from V and 3 bases from J, with 10 bases in between. Germline V gives CDR1 LNHDA, CDR2 SQIVND (reference sequence). The CDR3 loop is CASSPNREETQYF. CDR3 in DNA: TGTGCCAGTAGTCCAAACAGAGAAGAGACCCAGTACTTC. Full variable domain (missing parts from reference TRBV19 and TRBJ2-5): DGGITQSPKYLFRKEGQNVTLSCEQNLNHDAMYWYRQDPGQGLRLIYYSQIVNDFQKGDIAEGYSVSREKKESFPLTVTSAQKNPTAFYLCASSPNREETQYFGPGTRLLVL.

CDR3 DNA: TGTGCCACCAGCAGCGTAGTGGGGAGCGAGACCCAGTACTTC. Translated, it gives CATSSVVGSETQYF. The V and J genes are TRBV15 and TRBJ2-5; maybe TRBD2 (5 bases). The CDR3 contains 14 residues. Germline V lookup: CDR1 LNHNV, CDR2 YYDKDF (reference sequence). V was pared by 3 bases and J by 5 bases, with 13 bases between.

The V call is TRBV12-3 or TRBV12-4, the J call TRBJ1-1; D not certain. Trimming shortened V by 3 bases and J by 3 bases, and 8 bases separated the two germline ends. The CDR3 has 13 residues. The CDR3 sequence is CASSFWEDTEAFF. In nucleotides, the CDR3 is TGTGCCAGCAGTTTTTGGGAGGACACTGAAGCTTTCTTT.

Remarks on this clonotype: A much larger clone differs by one base, so this may be a read error. The CDR3 sequence: CASNLSAGYTGELFF. The CDR3 region has the DNA TGCGCCAGCAACTTGTCGGCGGGGTACACCGGGGAGCTGTTTTTT. This chain joins TRBV5-1 and TRBJ2-2, with D possibly matching TRBD2 (6 bases). The CDR3 has 15 amino acids. Per germline, CDR1 SGHRS and CDR2 YFSETQ.

With respect to this clonotype: A much larger clonotype is one base distant, so this may be a read error. This CDR3 is missing its conserved last phenylalanine or tryptophan, likely due to a read error. This sequence joins TRBV5-1 and TRBJ2-2, with 7 positions matching TRBD2. Germline CDR1 is SGHRS and CDR2 is YFSETQ. This CDR3 is built from 16 residues. J lost 4 bases, V lost 3 bases, and 9 bases had no gene match. CDR3 residues: CASSSTSDRATGELFS. CDR3 bases: TGCGCCAGCAGCTCCACTAGCGATCGGGCCACCGGGGAGCTGTTTTCT.

This clonotype showed up many times. The chain recombines TRBV19 with TRBJ2-5; D gene ambiguous. Germline lookup yields CDR1 LNHDA and CDR2 SQIVND (reference sequence). The V and J ends lost 1 base and 5 bases respectively, with 8 bases between them. CDR3 length equals 13 residues. This CDR3 is CASSIVSGETQYF. CDR3 coding DNA: TGTGCCAGTAGTATAGTTTCCGGCGAGACCCAGTACTTC. The entire variable domain, with the rest obtained from reference TRBV19 and TRBJ2-5, is as follows: DGGITQSPKYLFRKEGQNVTLSCEQNLNHDAMYWYRQDPGQGLRLIYYSQIVNDFQKGDIAEGYSVSREKKESFPLTVTSAQKNPTAFYLCASSIVSGETQYFGPGTRLLVL.

This chain links TRBV20-1 with TRBJ2-2, with D perhaps given as TRBD1 or TRBD2 (5 bases each). Trimming removed 3 bases from V and 3 bases from J, with 8 bases in between. Germline-derived CDR1 and CDR2 are DFQATT and SNEGSKA (reference sequence). CDR3 length equals 13 residues. The CDR3 sequence: CSASGTYTGELFF. CDR3 nucleotide sequence: TGCAGTGCTAGCGGGACCTACACCGGGGAGCTGTTTTTT.

The rearrangement joins TRBV24-1 to TRBJ1-1; no clear D gene. CDR1 KGHDR and CDR2 SFDVKD come from the germline V gene. Trimming removed 4 bases from V and 7 bases from J, with 12 bases in between. CDR3 size: 13 residues. The CDR3 loop reads CATSDLERVEAFF. The CDR3 nucleotides read TGTGCCACCAGTGACCTGGAGAGGGTTGAAGCTTTCTTT.

This clonotype was recorded many times. The rearrangement joins TRBV6-5 to TRBJ1-1; no reliable D call. The V gene lost 6 bases and the J gene lost 4 bases, with 18 bases spanning the gap. This CDR3 has 15 residues. Germline loops: CDR1 MNHEY, CDR2 SVGAGI. The DNA of the CDR3 is TGTGCCAGCAGCTCTCCACAAGGAGGTGGCACTGAAGCTTTCTTT. It is translated as CASSSPQGGGTEAFF.

This clonotype has a single count. The rearrangement joins TRBV20-1 to TRBJ1-5; a possible D gene is TRBD1 (5 bases). Deletions cut 0 bases from V and 5 bases from J, with 17 bases between. Germline V gives CDR1 DFQATT, CDR2 SNEGSKA (reference sequence). This CDR3 has 16 residues. In DNA form, the CDR3 reads TGCAGTGCTAGAGATCTTCGATTGGGGACCCATCAGCCCCAGCATTTT. Translation: CSARDLRLGTHQPQHF.

This clonotype was counted many times. The rearrangement uses TRBV5-1 and TRBJ2-5, with 7 bases matching TRBD2. Looked up from germline, CDR1 is SGHRS and CDR2 is YFSETQ. The CDR3 totals 18 residues. Losses at the gene ends were 1 base for V and 0 bases for J; bases not matched to a gene: 12. CDR3 loop: CASSLSASGPLYQETQYF. In nucleotides, the CDR3 is TGCGCCAGCAGCTTGTCGGCTAGCGGACCTCTATACCAAGAGACCCAGTACTTC.

Ten or more counts support this clonotype. This chain uses TRBV7-9 with TRBJ2-7; the D is unclear. V was trimmed by 8 bases and J by 3 bases, leaving 11 bases between them. Looked up from germline, CDR1 is SEHNR and CDR2 is FQNEAQ (reference sequence). This CDR3 comprises 12 residues. CDR3 DNA: TGTGCCAGCGGGGATACGGACTACGAGCAGTACTTC. Translated, it gives CASGDTDYEQYF.

The chain couples TRBV7-9 to TRBJ1-6, with D maybe TRBD1 (6 bases). Deletions cut 3 bases from V and 9 bases from J, with 15 bases between. Germline V gene lookup returns CDR1 SEHNR and CDR2 FQNEAQ (reference sequence). The length of the CDR3 is 15 residues. CDR3 protein: CASSLATGHSSPLHF. The CDR3, as DNA: TGTGCCAGCAGCTTGGCTACAGGGCATAGTTCACCCCTCCACTTT.

This clonotype was observed at least ten times. This rearrangement joins TRBV6-1 to TRBJ1-1, with D tentatively TRBD1 (5 bases). The CDR3 has 15 amino acids. Looked up from germline, CDR1 is MNHNS and CDR2 is SASEGT. Trimming removed 6 bases at V and 6 bases at J, with 20 bases between. The CDR3 is CASRDFSGTWAEAFF. The CDR3 DNA reads TGTGCCAGCAGGGATTTTTCAGGGACCTGGGCTGAAGCTTTCTTT.

The sample holds many counts of this clonotype. This chain links TRBV2 with TRBJ1-4, with D tentatively TRBD1 (6 bases). Between the trimmed V and J ends, which lost 7 bases and 7 bases, there was a span of 13 bases. The CDR3 spans 13 residues. Germline CDR1 is SNHLY and CDR2 is FYNNEI. In DNA form, the CDR3 reads TGTGCCAGCAAGGGGGATGCCATTGAAAAACTGTTTTTT. Translation gives CASKGDAIEKLFF.

The chain recombines TRBV2 with TRBJ1-5; 10 nucleotides line up with TRBD1. Germline V gene sequence: CDR1 SNHLY, CDR2 FYNNEI. The V segment lost 8 bases and the J segment 0 bases; nucleotides outside the gene matches: 7. There are 16 residues in the CDR3. This CDR3 reads CASSGTGVYSNQPQHF. CDR3 bases: TGTGCCAGCTCTGGGACAGGGGTTTATAGCAATCAGCCCCAGCATTTT. Based on the CDR3 plus reference TRBV2 and TRBJ1-5, the full variable domain is EPEVTQTPSHQVTQMGQEVILRCVPISNHLYFYWYRQILGQKVEFLVSFYNNEISEKSEIFDDQFSVERPDGSNFTLKIRSTKLEDSAMYFCASSGTGVYSNQPQHFGDGTRLSIL.

In its sample, this clonotype was seen once. V gene TRBV24-1 combines with J gene TRBJ1-2, with TRBD1 as a possible D gene (5 bases). V was shortened by 4 bases and J by 10 bases, with 18 bases between the two germline ends. The germline V gene encodes CDR1 KGHDR and CDR2 SFDVKD. There are 14 residues in the CDR3. The CDR3: CATSEILTGRSYTF. Here the CDR3 DNA reads TGTGCCACCAGTGAAATCTTAACGGGACGGTCCTACACCTTC.